This entry describes one T cell receptor (beta chain). Its antigen is undetermined. CDR3 length: 15 amino acids. The V and J ends lost 6 bases and 5 bases, in that order; junction bases with no gene match: 5. Looked up from germline, CDR1 is LNHDA and CDR2 is SQIVND (reference sequence). The data stem from a study of cytomegalovirus exposure and HLA in healthy donors. Study findings and constraints: Presence/absence results assume similar sequencing depth per donor, which may not hold.

The PCR employed 60 Vbeta primers together with 13 Jbeta primers. Here immunoSEQ multiplex PCR was the method, and the copy in TCRdb shows in-frame clones only, minus some. The sample records more than 100,000 clones, more than 60% being singletons. The chain uses TRBV19 and TRBJ2-5; TRBD2 aligns across 14 bases. Material: PBMCs. The origin of this receptor is a man younger than 30 in good health and CMV-seronegative. CDR3 DNA: TGTGCCAGTAGGACAGGACTAGCGGGGGGTGAGACCCAGTACTTC. Its translation: CASRTGLAGGETQYF. Based on the CDR3 plus reference TRBV19 and TRBJ2-5, the full variable domain is DGGITQSPKYLFRKEGQNVTLSCEQNLNHDAMYWYRQDPGQGLRLIYYSQIVNDFQKGDIAEGYSVSREKKESFPLTVTSAQKNPTAFYLCASRTGLAGGETQYFGPGTRLLVL.